This TCR beta chain is from a study of control samples from healthy donors and cancer patients. Libraries were prepared by immunoSEQ multiplex PCR; TCRdb keeps only in-frame clonotypes and omits some of them. The sample carries about 100,000 clones, approximately 86% recorded once. Trimming left V 5 bases short and J 3 bases short, with 23 bases between. Germline-derived CDR1 and CDR2 are SGHNT and YENEEA. The CDR3 sequence is 18 residues long. This chain uses TRBV11-3 with TRBJ2-4; D perhaps matches TRBD2 (7 bases). The source is a man aged 25-45 years in good health. Source material: blood. The CDR3 nucleotides are TGTGCCAGCAGCCGCGGGGAGGGGGAGGGCCTGGGCAAAAACATTCAGTACTTC. Amino acids: CASSRGEGEGLGKNIQYF.